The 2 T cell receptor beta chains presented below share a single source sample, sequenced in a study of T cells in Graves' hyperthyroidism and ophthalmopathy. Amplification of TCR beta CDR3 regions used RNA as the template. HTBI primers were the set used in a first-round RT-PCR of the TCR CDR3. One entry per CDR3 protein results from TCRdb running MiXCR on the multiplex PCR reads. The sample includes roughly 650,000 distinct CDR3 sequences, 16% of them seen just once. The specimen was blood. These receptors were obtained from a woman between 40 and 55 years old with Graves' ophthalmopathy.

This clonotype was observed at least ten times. The CDR3 is CASRTRASGSTDTQYF. The CDR3 nucleotides read TGTGCCAGCAGGACGCGGGCTAGCGGGAGCACAGATACGCAGTATTTT. The rearrangement uses TRBV2 and TRBJ2-3, with 8 bases fitting TRBD2. V lost 6 bases and J lost 0; bases outside the gene matches: 8. CDR3 size: 16 residues. The germline V gene has CDR1 SNHLY and CDR2 FYNNEI.

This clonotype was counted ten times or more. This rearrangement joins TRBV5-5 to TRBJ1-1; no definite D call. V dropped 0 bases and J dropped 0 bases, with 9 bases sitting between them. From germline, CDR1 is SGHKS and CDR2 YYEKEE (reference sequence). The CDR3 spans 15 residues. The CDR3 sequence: CASSLAGAMNTEAFF. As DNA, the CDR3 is TGTGCCAGCAGCTTGGCCGGCGCCATGAACACTGAAGCTTTCTTT.